This entry is about one T cell receptor (beta chain). Clones were read by immunoSEQ multiplex PCR, and TCRdb kept only the in-frame ones, dropping some. The sample has some 190,000 clones, 91% seen once; the top ten hold over 1.5%. Per the germline V gene, CDR1 is SNHLY and CDR2 is FYNNEI. V was clipped by 1 base and J by 4 bases, with 8 bases between them. This CDR3 is built from 14 residues. The sample comes from a study of control samples from healthy donors and cancer patients. The receptor's source is a man aged 30 to 45 in good health. Material for sequencing was blood. The chain employs TRBV2 and TRBJ1-3; D remains ambiguous. As DNA, the CDR3 is TGTGCCAGCAGTGAAGGGGATTGGGGAAACACCATATATTTT. This sequence encodes CASSEGDWGNTIYF.